This T cell receptor (beta chain) is from a study of beta chain features in type 1 diabetes. Overall study context: When patients were set against healthy donors, age, gender and cell yields were similar. In all, about 110 million sorted cells from all samples were analyzed. Study-wide points: TCRB CDR3s were moderately but significantly shorter in Type 1 diabetes patients in all four CD4+ subsets. Any PCR bias toward short templates would affect both groups alike.

Expressed TCRB transcripts were sequenced because the isolated RNA had all been reverse transcribed beforehand. Data came from immunoSEQ multiplex PCR; TCRdb stores just in-frame clones and leaves some out. This repertoire shows approximately 250,000 clones, approximately 16% found once; its top ten account for approximately 0.086%. This clone was seen a few times. The antigen is not known. Sorting that relied on CD45RO/CCR7/CD25/CD127/CD95/CD27 yielded CD4+ naive, central memory, regulatory and stem cell-like memory cells. This TCR came from a young man with type 1 diabetes. Sequencing input: naive CD4+ T cells from blood.

CDR3 protein: CASSADWDRGHDEQFF. In nucleotides, the CDR3 is TGTGCCAGCAGTGCGGATTGGGACAGGGGGCACGATGAGCAGTTCTTC. V is TRBV25-1 and J is TRBJ2-1; 12 bases align to TRBD1. The J segment lost 8 bases and the V segment lost 4 bases, leaving 9 bases of the junction unmatched. CDR1 and CDR2 (germline): MGHDK, SYGVNS. CDR3 length: 16 residues.